These 27 T cell receptor beta chains share one sample of origin, sequenced in a study of blood T cell repertoires in COVID-19. Measured with immunoSEQ multiplex PCR; TCRdb has only the in-frame clones, and not every one. The data show about 390,000 clones, 85% to 90% seen once. Sequenced: PBMCs or T cells enriched from blood (not recorded which). The receptor set was obtained from a woman aged 50 to 65 who had recovered from COVID-19.

This clone has only one observation. The chain carries TRBV5-1 and TRBJ1-5, with 8 bases that match TRBD1. With V trimmed by 4 bases and J by 7 bases, 7 bases remained unmatched. Germline V gives CDR1 SGHRS, CDR2 YFSETQ. The CDR3 length is 14 residues. The CDR3 region has the DNA TGCGCCAGCAGCATCGACAGGGGAAGCCAGCCCCAGCATTTT. This gives the protein CASSIDRGSQPQHF.

The chain uses TRBV6-5 and TRBJ1-1; D is possibly TRBD1 (5 bases). The CDR3 contains 16 residues. Germline CDR1 is MNHEY and CDR2 is SVGAGI. Trimming cost V 0 bases and J 1 base, with 12 bases left between them. CDR3 DNA: TGTGCCAGCAGTTACTCAGGGGTGATCACGAACACTGAAGCTTTCTTT. As protein: CASSYSGVITNTEAFF.

The chain uses TRBV27 and TRBJ2-1, with D possibly being TRBD2 (6 bases). CDR1 is MNHEY, CDR2 SMNVEV, per germline (reference sequence). This CDR3 has 13 residues. The V end lost 0 bases, the J end lost 15 bases, and 15 bases lay between the germline ends. CDR3 sequence reads: CASSLSGGTGRFF. Here the CDR3 DNA reads TGTGCCAGCAGTTTATCTGGCGGGACTGGCAGGTTCTTC.

This clone was detected once. This chain joins TRBV9 and TRBJ1-2, with TRBD1 identical over 7 bases. CDR3 length: 14 amino acids. V lost 0 bases to trimming and J lost 5 bases; unmatched junction nucleotides: 4. Germline V CDR1 and CDR2: SGDLS, YYNGEE. Here the CDR3 DNA reads TGTGCCAGCAGCGTAGATGGGACAGCTTATGGCTACACCTTC. Its translation is CASSVDGTAYGYTF.

CDR3 in amino acids: CASSLLRKTDYGYTF. The CDR3 nucleotides are TGTGCCAGCAGCTTATTGAGGAAAACGGACTATGGCTACACCTTC. This chain connects TRBV11-2 to TRBJ1-2; the D is unclear. The CDR3 spans 15 residues. V lost 2 bases to trimming and J lost 3 bases, with 13 bases between them. Looked up from germline, CDR1 is SGHAT and CDR2 is FQNNGV.

This clone was observed many times. The chain has TRBV2 and TRBJ1-6, with D perhaps matching TRBD1 (6 bases). The germline V gene has CDR1 SNHLY and CDR2 FYNNEI. Trimming removed 3 bases from V and 9 bases from J, with 15 bases in between. This CDR3 has 15 residues. The CDR3 region is CASSDTGTMGSPLHF. CDR3 bases: TGTGCCAGCAGTGATACCGGGACAATGGGTTCACCCCTCCACTTT.

V and J are TRBV6-1 and TRBJ2-7, with 13 bases lining up with TRBD2. The CDR3 loop spans 15 amino acids. V gave up 3 bases and J gave up 6 bases; unmatched junction bases: 5. CDR1 is MNHNS and CDR2 is SASEGT in the germline V gene. In DNA, the CDR3 is TGTGCCAGCAGTGAGCGACTAGCGGGGGGAGGCGAGCAGTACTTC. The encoded protein is CASSERLAGGGEQYF.

This chain links TRBV28 with TRBJ1-1; 8 bases line up with TRBD1. The CDR3 length is 15 residues. Germline V gene lookup returns CDR1 MDHEN and CDR2 SYDVKM. Losses at the gene ends were 6 bases for V and 1 base for J; bases not matched to a gene: 7. This CDR3 reads CASRSTGQGNTEAFF. The CDR3 DNA sequence: TGTGCCAGCAGATCGACCGGACAGGGGAACACTGAAGCTTTCTTT.

The V call is TRBV27, the J call TRBJ1-4; TRBD1 aligns across 7 bases. Germline V gives CDR1 MNHEY, CDR2 SMNVEV (reference sequence). Losses at the gene ends were 2 bases for V and 6 bases for J; bases not matched to a gene: 9. This CDR3 is built from 16 residues. The chain's CDR3 is CASSLASGRGYEKLFF. For the CDR3, the DNA is TGTGCCAGCAGTTTAGCCTCCGGCAGGGGGTATGAAAAACTGTTTTTT.

The genes are TRBV24-1 and TRBJ1-1; no definite D call. Per germline, CDR1 KGHDR and CDR2 SFDVKD. The V end was cut by 12 bases, the J end by 2 bases, with 15 bases between. The CDR3 is 13 amino acids. CDR3 in DNA: TGTGCCGTACAACAGAACTTCAACACTGAAGCTTTCTTT. Translated, it gives CAVQQNFNTEAFF.

The rearrangement links TRBV18 to TRBJ1-4; 7 bases fit TRBD1. This CDR3 has 16 residues. V lost 1 base to trimming and J lost 1 base; unmatched junction nucleotides: 3. Germline lookup yields CDR1 KGHSH and CDR2 LQKENI. The CDR3 protein is CASSPQGARTNEKLFF. The CDR3 nucleotides read TGTGCCAGCTCACCACAGGGGGCCAGAACTAATGAAAAACTGTTTTTT.

The genes are TRBV12-5 and TRBJ1-3; D not certain. V lost 2 bases and J 2 bases, leaving 13 bases between the germline ends. CDR3 length: 16 amino acids. CDR1 and CDR2 from the germline V gene are LGHNT and FRNRAP. CDR3 coding DNA: TGTGCTAGTGGTTTGTTCTCGGGAACCGCTGGAAACACCATATATTTT. It specifies CASGLFSGTAGNTIYF. Full variable domain (missing parts from reference TRBV12-5 and TRBJ1-3): DARVTQTPRHKVTEMGQEVTMRCQPILGHNTVFWYRQTMMQGLELLAYFRNRAPLDDSGMPKDRFSAEMPDATLATLKIQPSEPRDSAVYFCASGLFSGTAGNTIYFGEGSWLTVV.

This rearrangement joins TRBV29-1 to TRBJ2-3; tentatively, D is TRBD1 (6 bases). The CDR3 is 12 amino acids. Germline V gives CDR1 SQVTM, CDR2 ANQGSEA. Trimming took off 2 bases at V and 6 bases at J, with 9 bases between the two ends. CDR3 DNA sequence: TGCAGCGTTGAACCAGGGGCGGATACGCAGTATTTT. Its protein is CSVEPGADTQYF.

The CDR3 here is CAAGGRTQYF. CDR3 nucleotide sequence: TGTGCCGCAGGGGGGAGAACGCAGTATTTT. The rearrangement uses TRBV28 and TRBJ2-3; a weak D match, TRBD1 (7 bases). CDR3 size: 10 residues. CDR1 is MDHEN, CDR2 SYDVKM, per germline. V lost 11 bases, J lost 9 bases, and 12 bases lay in between.

The table lists this clone with a few counts. The V and J genes are TRBV4-2 and TRBJ2-4, with D unclear. There are 16 residues in the CDR3. Trimming stripped 4 bases from V and 0 bases from J, with 13 bases between. In germline, CDR1 is LGHNA, CDR2 YNFKEQ. The CDR3, as DNA: TGTGCCAGCAGCCCTACAGATATTCTAGCCAAAAACATTCAGTACTTC. It codes for CASSPTDILAKNIQYF.

The J gene is TRBJ2-5, the V gene TRBV5-1; TRBD1 aligns across 9 bases. The CDR3 covers 16 residues. Germline V lookup: CDR1 SGHRS, CDR2 YFSETQ. V shed 4 bases, J shed 7 bases, and the junction held 14 bases outside the gene matches. The CDR3 DNA reads TGCGCCAGCAGCCCAGGACAGGGGTTGTCATGGGGGACCCAGTACTTC. As protein: CASSPGQGLSWGTQYF.

This CDR3 is CASSVQGMATGELFF. CDR3 in DNA: TGTGCCAGCAGCGTACAGGGGATGGCCACCGGGGAGCTGTTTTTT. The gene calls are TRBV7-2 and TRBJ2-2; 7 nucleotides line up with TRBD1. The length of the CDR3 is 15 residues. With 5 bases clipped from V and 4 bases from J, the junction kept 7 bases outside the gene matches. Germline V gene sequence: CDR1 SGHTA, CDR2 FQGNSA.

The chain has TRBV2 and TRBJ1-5, with 7 bases matching TRBD1. This CDR3 comprises 17 residues. V was clipped by 3 bases and J by 3 bases; unmatched bases: 11. Germline loops: CDR1 SNHLY, CDR2 FYNNEI. The CDR3 is CASSDLEGARPNQPQHF. As DNA, the CDR3 is TGTGCCAGCAGTGATTTGGAGGGGGCGCGTCCCAATCAGCCCCAGCATTTT.

The chain joins TRBV5-1 to TRBJ1-4; 8 nucleotides align to TRBD1. Germline assignment: CDR1 SGHRS and CDR2 YFSETQ. This CDR3 contains 15 residues. V gave up 2 bases and J gave up 8 bases; unmatched junction bases: 8. The CDR3 here is CASSFEGQVVEKLFF. CDR3 nucleotides: TGCGCCAGCAGCTTTGAGGGACAGGTTGTAGAAAAACTGTTTTTT.

The genes are TRBV7-3 and TRBJ1-1, with D hard to call. From germline, CDR1 is SGHTA and CDR2 FQGTGA. The CDR3 length is 13 residues. Trimming took 0 bases from V and 5 from J, leaving 7 bases between them. CDR3 in DNA: TGTGCCAGCAGCTTAACCGGGAAGACTGAAGCTTTCTTT. The encoded protein is CASSLTGKTEAFF.

This chain links TRBV9 with TRBJ1-1; D possibly corresponds to TRBD1 (5 bases). V lost 2 bases to trimming and J lost 3 bases, with 11 bases between them. The CDR3 contains 14 residues. Germline V gene lookup returns CDR1 SGDLS and CDR2 YYNGEE. The DNA for the CDR3 is TGTGCCAGCAGCGTGAGACAGACTGACACTGAAGCTTTCTTT. It yields the protein CASSVRQTDTEAFF.

The V and J genes are TRBV6-5 and TRBJ1-1; 9 nucleotides line up with TRBD1. The J segment lost 4 bases and the V segment lost 3 bases, leaving 6 bases of the junction unmatched. This CDR3 has 15 amino acids. CDR1 MNHEY and CDR2 SVGAGI come from the germline V gene. The CDR3 spells CASSYTGGRSTEAFF. The CDR3, as DNA: TGTGCCAGCAGTTATACAGGGGGCAGGTCCACTGAAGCTTTCTTT.

V gene TRBV6-2 or TRBV6-3 combines with J gene TRBJ2-7, with 12 bases aligning to TRBD2. The CDR3 loop spans 15 amino acids. J was trimmed by 2 bases and V by 6 bases; bases with no gene match: 5. Looked up from germline, CDR1 is MNHEY and CDR2 is SVGEGT. This CDR3 reads CASSSRLAGAYEQYF. The CDR3 DNA sequence: TGTGCCAGCAGCTCTCGACTAGCGGGAGCCTACGAGCAGTACTTC.

The chain uses TRBV12-5 and TRBJ2-1; TRBD1 matches 9 bases. V gave up 6 bases and J gave up 4 bases; unmatched junction bases: 16. The CDR3 spans 18 residues. Germline V gene sequence: CDR1 LGHNT, CDR2 FRNRAP. CDR3 bases: TGTGCTAGTGGGCGACTACAGGGGGCCCTCGGAATTTACAATGAGCAGTTCTTC. This translates into CASGRLQGALGIYNEQFF.

The chain recombines TRBV7-6 with TRBJ2-3; 7 nucleotides match TRBD2. Trimming removed 1 base from V and 0 bases from J; junction bases left unmatched: 1. Germline values: CDR1 SGHVS, CDR2 FNYEAQ. This CDR3 is built from 15 residues. CDR3 protein: CASSLGTRSTDTQYF. The CDR3 nucleotides read TGTGCCAGCAGCTTAGGGACTAGAAGCACAGATACGCAGTATTTT.

The V call is TRBV5-1, the J call TRBJ2-7; no definite D call. Germline V gene sequence: CDR1 SGHRS, CDR2 YFSETQ. The CDR3 spans 15 residues. Trimming took 0 bases from V and 0 from J, leaving 10 bases between them. CDR3 in amino acids: CASSLGVSRSYEQYF. CDR3 sequence (DNA): TGCGCCAGCAGCTTGGGGGTTAGCCGCTCCTACGAGCAGTACTTC.

The chain employs TRBV2 and TRBJ1-5; a weak D match, TRBD1 (5 bases). Trimming left V 3 bases short and J 9 bases short, with 9 bases between. Germline CDR1 reads SNHLY; CDR2 reads FYNNEI. This CDR3 has 12 residues. This chain's CDR3 is CASSEGGGPQHF. The CDR3, as DNA: TGTGCCAGCAGTGAGGGGGGTGGGCCCCAGCATTTT. The complete variable domain, with remaining parts taken from reference TRBV2 and TRBJ1-5, reads EPEVTQTPSHQVTQMGQEVILRCVPISNHLYFYWYRQILGQKVEFLVSFYNNEISEKSEIFDDQFSVERPDGSNFTLKIRSTKLEDSAMYFCASSEGGGPQHFGDGTRLSIL.